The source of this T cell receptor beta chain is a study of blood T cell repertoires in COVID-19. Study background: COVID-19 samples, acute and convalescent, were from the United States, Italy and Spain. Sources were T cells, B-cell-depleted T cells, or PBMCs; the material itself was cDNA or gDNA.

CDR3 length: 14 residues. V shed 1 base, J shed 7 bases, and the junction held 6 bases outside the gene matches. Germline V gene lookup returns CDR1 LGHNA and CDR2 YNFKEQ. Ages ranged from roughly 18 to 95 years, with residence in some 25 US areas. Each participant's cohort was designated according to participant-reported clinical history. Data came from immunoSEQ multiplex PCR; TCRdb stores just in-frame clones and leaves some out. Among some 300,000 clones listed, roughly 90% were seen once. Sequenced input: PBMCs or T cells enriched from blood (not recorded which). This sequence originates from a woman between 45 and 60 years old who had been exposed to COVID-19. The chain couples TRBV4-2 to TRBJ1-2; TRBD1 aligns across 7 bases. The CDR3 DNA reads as TGTGCCAGCAGCCAAGCTGGGACAGACTTTGGCTACACCTTC. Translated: CASSQAGTDFGYTF.